This T cell receptor beta chain was identified during a study of cytomegalovirus exposure and HLA in healthy donors. Comments on this clone: Its antigen is still unknown.

Trimming removed 11 bases at V and 5 bases at J, with 19 bases between. The V gene's germline CDR1 is MNHNS and CDR2 SASEGT. This CDR3 region has 14 residues. The PCR ran on 60 Vbeta and 13 Jbeta primers. Sequencing used immunoSEQ multiplex PCR; TCRdb keeps in-frame clones, though not all of them. The sample yields roughly 150,000 clones, around 75% seen once. As for the donors, each was a healthy bone marrow donor. Whole-study results and caveats: In a later analysis, the majority of CMV-associated beta chains seemingly showed HLA restriction. Cytomegalovirus status was reportedly diagnosed by the classifier with high sensitivity and specificity. Likely technical artifact: a cluster of highly shared sequence variants.

This TCR was sampled from a woman in her late teens or twenties in good health and CMV-seronegative. The chain combines TRBV6-1 with TRBJ1-5; TRBD1 might be the D (5 bases). Sequenced input: PBMCs. The CDR3 region is CAGSLGGEHQPQHF. The CDR3 DNA follows: TGTGCCGGCTCCCTCGGGGGGGAACATCAGCCCCAGCATTTT.